A single sample gave rise to the 24 T cell receptor beta chains below, sequenced in a study of Graves' ophthalmopathy and Graves' hyperthyroidism. Beta-chain TCR CDR3 regions were amplified from RNA transcripts. An initial RT-PCR round employing HTBI primers preceded a second-round multiplex PCR. TCRdb re-derived calls from the multiplex PCR reads in MiXCR, one entry per CDR3 protein. Among around 1.1 million distinct CDR3 sequences listed, roughly 35% were seen once. The sample taken for sequencing was peripheral blood or thyroid tissue (not recorded which). These receptors all stem from an adult man with Graves' hyperthyroidism.

Points on this clonotype: This could be a read error, since a much larger clone is one nucleotide away. This chain links TRBV5-1 with TRBJ2-7; 8 positions match TRBD1. Per the germline V gene, CDR1 is SGHRS and CDR2 is YFSETQ. CDR3 size: 15 residues. This CDR3 is CASSGQGQAPYEHYF. The CDR3 DNA sequence: TGCGCCAGCAGCGGACAGGGACAGGCGCCATACGAGCACTACTTC.

This chain uses TRBV6-5 with TRBJ1-1; D possibly corresponds to TRBD1 (5 bases). The V and J ends lost 7 bases and 3 bases respectively, with 15 bases between them. This CDR3 spans 14 amino acids. The V gene's germline CDR1 is MNHEY and CDR2 SVGAGI. CDR3 protein: CASTGTGGYTEAFF. Written as DNA, the CDR3 is TGTGCCAGCACCGGGACCGGGGGGTACACTGAAGCTTTCTTT.

Points on this clonotype: A much more abundant neighbour one base away suggests this may be a read error. The chain links TRBV29-1 to TRBJ2-7; D possibly corresponds to TRBD1 (6 bases). With 8 bases removed from V and 6 bases from J, the gap between germline ends came to 14 bases. The CDR3 length is 11 residues. Germline V gene sequence: CDR1 SQVTM, CDR2 ANQGSEA. The CDR3, as DNA: TGCAGCATTACAAAACAGGGCGAGCAGTACTTC. It is translated as CSITKQGEQYF.

The V gene is TRBV19, the J gene TRBJ1-1; the D is unclear. The CDR3 is 14 residues long. Looked up from germline, CDR1 is LNHDA and CDR2 is SQIVND (reference sequence). The germline V and J ends were trimmed by 0 bases and 8 bases, with 13 bases remaining between them. CDR3 nucleotide sequence: TGTGCCAGTAGTATAGACCTTACCCCAGCAGAAGCTTTCTTT. This sequence encodes CASSIDLTPAEAFF.

This clonotype was recorded a few times. This sequence joins TRBV20-1 and TRBJ1-6; no clear D. Germline V gene lookup returns CDR1 DFQATT and CDR2 SNEGSKA (reference sequence). The CDR3 consists of 14 residues. Deletions cut 3 bases from V and 4 bases from J, with 10 bases between. The CDR3 reads CSARRRAYNSPLHF. For the CDR3, the DNA is TGCAGTGCTAGGAGGAGGGCTTATAATTCACCCCTCCACTTT.

The V and J genes are TRBV19 and TRBJ2-2; no clear D. Deletions cut 1 base from V and 5 bases from J, with 11 bases between. The CDR3 length is 15 residues. Germline CDR1 and CDR2: LNHDA and SQIVND (reference sequence). CDR3 loop: CASSIGGRRTGELFF. The CDR3 DNA follows: TGTGCCAGTAGTATAGGTGGCCGGCGTACCGGGGAGCTGTTTTTT.

This clonotype was counted at least ten times. The V call is TRBV25-1, the J call TRBJ2-3; D gene uncertain. From germline, CDR1 is MGHDK and CDR2 SYGVNS. CDR3 length: 12 residues. V was shortened by 5 bases and J by 4 bases, with 7 bases between the two germline ends. In DNA form, the CDR3 reads TGTGCCAGCAGTTCTGGCTCAGATACGCAGTATTTT. Its translation is CASSSGSDTQYF.

This clonotype was detected only a few times. Here the CDR3 reads CASSYSKGTGVSQPQHF. CDR3 sequence (DNA): TGTGCCAGCAGTTACTCGAAGGGGACAGGGGTGAGCCAGCCCCAGCATTTT. The V call is TRBV6-5, the J call TRBJ1-5, with 10 bases matching TRBD1. The CDR3 has 17 residues. Germline CDR1 and CDR2: MNHEY and SVGAGI. V lost 0 bases to trimming and J lost 7 bases; unmatched junction nucleotides: 9.

This clonotype was seen many times. The V and J genes are TRBV11-2 and TRBJ2-7; D is ambiguous. The CDR3 sequence is 14 residues long. Germline CDR1 reads SGHAT; CDR2 reads FQNNGV. The V end lost 5 bases, the J end lost 0 bases, and 11 bases lay between the germline ends. The CDR3 is CASSPGFSSYEQYF. The CDR3 coding sequence is TGTGCCAGCAGCCCCGGGTTTAGCTCCTACGAGCAGTACTTC. The complete variable domain, with remaining parts taken from reference TRBV11-2 and TRBJ2-7, reads EAGVAQSPRYKIIEKRQSVAFWCNPISGHATLYWYQQILGQGPKLLIQFQNNGVVDDSQLPKDRFSAERLKGVDSTLKIQPAKLEDSAVYLCASSPGFSSYEQYFGPGTRLTVT.

This clonotype was recorded a few times. The rearrangement joins TRBV2 to TRBJ1-5, with 7 bases aligning to TRBD1. CDR3 length equals 14 residues. Looked up from germline, CDR1 is SNHLY and CDR2 is FYNNEI. J gave up 6 bases and V 6 bases, and 8 bases lay outside the gene matches. CDR3 coding DNA: TGTGCCAGCAGGCGGGACAGCTCCGGTCAGCCCCAGCATTTT. It specifies CASRRDSSGQPQHF.

CDR3 bases: TGCGCCAGCAGCCAAGGACCGACAGTGGGCACTGAAGCTTTCTTT. This encodes CASSQGPTVGTEAFF. The J gene is TRBJ1-1, the V gene TRBV4-1; TRBD1 is a possible D gene (5 bases). The CDR3 covers 15 residues. Between the trimmed V and J ends, which lost 1 base and 4 bases, there was a span of 13 bases. Germline V lookup: CDR1 MGHRA, CDR2 YSYEKL.

Many counts were recorded for this clonotype. J is TRBJ2-7 and V is TRBV7-9; 13 nucleotides match TRBD2. In germline, CDR1 is SEHNR, CDR2 FQNEAQ (reference sequence). The CDR3 is made up of 17 amino acids. Trimming cost V 4 bases and J 4 bases; bases outside gene matches: 10. The CDR3 loop is CASSSGTSGTGGYEQYF. The CDR3 nucleotides read TGTGCCAGCAGCTCCGGGACTAGCGGGACCGGCGGGTACGAGCAGTACTTC.

The V and J genes are TRBV7-9 and TRBJ2-5; D is unclear. The CDR3 is 12 amino acids. Germline lookup yields CDR1 SEHNR and CDR2 FQNEAQ (reference sequence). Deletions cut 2 bases from V and 9 bases from J, with 10 bases between. Written as DNA, the CDR3 is TGTGCCAGCAGCTTACCCGGAACGCCCCAGTACTTC. The encoded protein is CASSLPGTPQYF. The complete variable domain, with remaining parts taken from reference TRBV7-9 and TRBJ2-5, reads DTGVSQNPRHKITKRGQNVTFRCDPISEHNRLYWYRQTLGQGPEFLTYFQNEAQLEKSRLLSDRFSAERPKGSFSTLEIQRTEQGDSAMYLCASSLPGTPQYFGPGTRLLVL.

The rearrangement uses TRBV12-3 or TRBV12-4 and TRBJ1-5, with 9 bases identical to TRBD1. This CDR3 contains 18 residues. V lost 5 bases to trimming and J lost 2 bases; unmatched junction nucleotides: 13. The CDR3 loop reads CASSERHRGRFGNQPQHF. As DNA, the CDR3 is TGTGCCAGCAGTGAACGCCACAGGGGGCGCTTTGGCAATCAGCCCCAGCATTTT.

In its sample, this clonotype was seen many times. The chain is built from TRBV20-1 and TRBJ1-6, with no clear D. V was cut by 3 bases and J by 8 bases, with 8 bases left in between. Germline lookup yields CDR1 DFQATT and CDR2 SNEGSKA (reference sequence). The CDR3 loop spans 12 amino acids. The CDR3 coding sequence is TGCAGTGCTAGGGACGGCTATTCACCCCTCCACTTT. This codes for CSARDGYSPLHF.

V usage is TRBV25-1 and J usage is TRBJ2-7, with no clear D. The V end lost 8 bases, the J end lost 2 bases, and 7 bases lay between the germline ends. The CDR3 is made up of 11 amino acids. The germline V gene encodes CDR1 MGHDK and CDR2 SYGVNS. In DNA, the CDR3 is TGTGCCAGCGGAGCACCCTACGAGCAGTACTTC. It codes for CASGAPYEQYF.

This clonotype was found once. The rearrangement links TRBV30 to TRBJ1-3; no clear D gene. V was clipped by 3 bases and J by 5 bases, with 8 bases between them. This CDR3 is 12 amino acids long. Germline V CDR1 and CDR2: GTSNPN, SVGIG (reference sequence). CDR3 DNA sequence: TGTGCCTGGAGCCTTGGGAGAAACACCATATATTTT. This encodes CAWSLGRNTIYF. The variable domain in full, with the rest retrieved from reference TRBV30 and TRBJ1-3, is SQTIHQWPATLVQPVGSPLSLECTVEGTSNPNLYWYRQAAGRGLQLLFYSVGIGQISSEVPQNLSASRPQDRQFILSSKKLLLSDSGFYLCAWSLGRNTIYFGEGSWLTVV.

Many counts were recorded for this clonotype. The chain carries TRBV10-3 and TRBJ2-6; TRBD1 might be the D (6 bases). The CDR3 length is 19 residues. Trimming removed 4 bases at V and 1 base at J, with 20 bases between. In germline, CDR1 is ENHRY, CDR2 SYGVKD. CDR3 sequence reads: CAISGRQDRGESGANVLTF. CDR3 bases: TGTGCCATCAGTGGGAGACAGGACCGGGGAGAGTCTGGGGCCAACGTCCTGACTTTC.

This clonotype has at least ten counts. V is TRBV10-3 and J is TRBJ1-2; 9 nucleotides line up with TRBD1. CDR3 length: 15 amino acids. CDR1 is ENHRY, CDR2 SYGVKD, per germline. J was trimmed by 6 bases and V by 6 bases; bases with no gene match: 11. The CDR3 loop is CAISTGQGNLHGYTF. CDR3 DNA: TGTGCCATCAGCACGGGACAGGGAAACCTCCATGGCTACACCTTC.

The chain carries TRBV28 and TRBJ2-7, with 14 bases fitting TRBD2. The V segment lost 5 bases and the J segment 8 bases; nucleotides outside the gene matches: 8. This CDR3 is built from 15 residues. Per the germline V gene, CDR1 is MDHEN and CDR2 is SYDVKM. This chain's CDR3 is CASSAQTSGRAKQYF. For the CDR3, the DNA is TGTGCCAGCAGTGCACAGACTAGCGGGAGGGCCAAGCAGTACTTC.

This clonotype was detected a few times. The rearrangement uses TRBV5-6 and TRBJ2-5; 9 bases are shared with TRBD2. J lost 2 bases, V lost 0 bases, and 5 bases had no gene match. CDR3 length equals 16 residues. Germline V gives CDR1 SGHDT, CDR2 YYEEEE. The CDR3 DNA sequence: TGTGCCAGCAGCTTGGGTACTAGCGGGCATCAAGAGACCCAGTACTTC. Protein product: CASSLGTSGHQETQYF. Complete variable domain (other parts from reference TRBV5-6 and TRBJ2-5): DAGVTQSPTHLIKTRGQQVTLRCSPKSGHDTVSWYQQALGQGPQFIFQYYEEEERQRGNFPDRFSGHQFPNYSSELNVNALLLGDSALYLCASSLGTSGHQETQYFGPGTRLLVL.

This chain connects TRBV12-3 or TRBV12-4 to TRBJ1-4, with TRBD1 matching over 10 bases. The trim removed 5 bases at V and 7 bases at J, leaving 7 bases unmatched. CDR3 size: 15 residues. The CDR3 region is CASSHPGQGFEKLFF. The CDR3 DNA is TGTGCCAGCAGTCACCCGGGACAGGGGTTTGAAAAACTGTTTTTT.

This clonotype was counted only a few times. The conserved phenylalanine or tryptophan normally closing the CDR3 is absent here, so this likely arose from a read error. Because the CDR3's place on the DNA is in doubt, the DNA is left out and the CDR3 is given as listed by TCRdb. The chain employs TRBV5-1 and TRBJ1-3. The length of the CDR3 is 10 amino acids, counting both ends. Germline-derived CDR1 and CDR2 are SGHRS and YFSETQ. CDR3 in amino acids: CASSLGAANT.

In regard to this clonotype: A much larger clone differs by one base, so this may be a read error. The rearrangement links TRBV20-1 to TRBJ2-7; 8 nucleotides line up with TRBD2. Germline assignment: CDR1 DFQATT and CDR2 SNEGSKA (reference sequence). The length of the CDR3 is 14 residues. Here the CDR3 reads CSARGSGTIYAQYF. The CDR3 DNA is TGCAGTGCTAGGGGTAGCGGGACTATCTACGCGCAGTACTTC.